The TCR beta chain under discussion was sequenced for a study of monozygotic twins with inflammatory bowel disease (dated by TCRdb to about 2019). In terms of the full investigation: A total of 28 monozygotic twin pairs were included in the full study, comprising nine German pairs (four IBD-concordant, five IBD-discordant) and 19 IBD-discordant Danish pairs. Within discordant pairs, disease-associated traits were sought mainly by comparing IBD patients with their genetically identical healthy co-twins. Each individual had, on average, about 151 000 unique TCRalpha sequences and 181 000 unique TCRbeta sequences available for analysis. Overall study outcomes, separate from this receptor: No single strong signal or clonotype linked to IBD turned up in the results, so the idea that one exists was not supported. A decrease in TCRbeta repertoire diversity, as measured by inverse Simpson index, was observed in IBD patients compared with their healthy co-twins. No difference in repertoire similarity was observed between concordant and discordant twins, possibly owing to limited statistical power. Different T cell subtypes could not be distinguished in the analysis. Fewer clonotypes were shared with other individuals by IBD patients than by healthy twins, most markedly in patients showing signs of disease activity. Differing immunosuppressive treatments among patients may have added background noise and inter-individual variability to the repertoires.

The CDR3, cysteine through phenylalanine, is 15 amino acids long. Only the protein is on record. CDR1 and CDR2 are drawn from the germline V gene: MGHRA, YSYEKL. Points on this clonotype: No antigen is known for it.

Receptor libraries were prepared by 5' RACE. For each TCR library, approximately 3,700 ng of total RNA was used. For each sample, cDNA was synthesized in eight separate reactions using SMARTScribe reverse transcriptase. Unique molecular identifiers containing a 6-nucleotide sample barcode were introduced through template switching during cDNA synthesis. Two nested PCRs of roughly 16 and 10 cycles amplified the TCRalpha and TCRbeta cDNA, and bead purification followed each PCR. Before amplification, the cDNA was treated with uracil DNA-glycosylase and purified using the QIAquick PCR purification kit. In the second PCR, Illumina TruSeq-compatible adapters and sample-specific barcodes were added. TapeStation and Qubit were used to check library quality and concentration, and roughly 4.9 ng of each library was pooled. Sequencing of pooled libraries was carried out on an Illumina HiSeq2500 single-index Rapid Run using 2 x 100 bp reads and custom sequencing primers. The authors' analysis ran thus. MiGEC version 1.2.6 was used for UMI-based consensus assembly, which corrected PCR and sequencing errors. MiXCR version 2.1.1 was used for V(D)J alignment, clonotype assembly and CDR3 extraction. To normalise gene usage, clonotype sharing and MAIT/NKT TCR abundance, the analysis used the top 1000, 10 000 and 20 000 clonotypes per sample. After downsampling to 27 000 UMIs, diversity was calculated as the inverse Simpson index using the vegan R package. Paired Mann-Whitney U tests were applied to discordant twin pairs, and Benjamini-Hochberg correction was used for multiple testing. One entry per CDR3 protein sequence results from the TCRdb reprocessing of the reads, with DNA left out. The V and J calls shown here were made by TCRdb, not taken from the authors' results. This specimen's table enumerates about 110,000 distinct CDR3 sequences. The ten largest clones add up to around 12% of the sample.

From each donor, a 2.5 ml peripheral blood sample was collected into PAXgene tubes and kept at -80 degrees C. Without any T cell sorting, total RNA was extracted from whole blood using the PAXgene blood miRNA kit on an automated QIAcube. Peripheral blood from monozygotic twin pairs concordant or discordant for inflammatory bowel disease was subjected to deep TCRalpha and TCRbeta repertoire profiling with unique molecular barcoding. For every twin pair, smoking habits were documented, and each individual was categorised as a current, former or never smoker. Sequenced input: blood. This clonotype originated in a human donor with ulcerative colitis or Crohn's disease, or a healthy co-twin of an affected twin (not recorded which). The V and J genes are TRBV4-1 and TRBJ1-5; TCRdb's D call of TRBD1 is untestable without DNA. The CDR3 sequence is CASGTSGQGLGPQHF.